This TCR beta chain was retrieved from a study of CD8 T cells in ankylosing spondylitis (dated by TCRdb to about 2017). As for the study more broadly: To find TCR variants linked to disease, the study profiled T cell receptor beta repertoires in ankylosing spondylitis patients and healthy donors. The whole study cohort included 85 to 120 healthy donors and 25 ankylosing spondylitis patients. Peripheral blood was sampled, and synovial fluid was additionally collected from ankylosing spondylitis patients. On the study overall, not on this receptor specifically: In peripheral blood, the disease-linked clones were found at relatively low frequencies and had a CD8+ phenotype. Blood from ankylosing spondylitis patients appeared to be characterized by a TCR beta motif composed of under ten highly homologous amino acid variants. Some motif variants were previously reported in synovial fluid and blood of reactive arthritis patients, suggesting common disease-initiation mechanisms. According to the report, matched synovial fluid samples from ankylosing spondylitis patients were significantly enriched for the disease-linked clones.

The CDR3 runs 12 amino acids, cysteine and phenylalanine included. Only the CDR3 DNA is retained, 36 bases long and in frame from the first base. Unmatched junction bases come to 2, with V trimmed by 7 bases and J by 7 bases. For this clonotype: What antigen it recognizes has not been identified. Per-base qualities were not stored, and no clone one base away is much larger.

Sequencing used an Illumina HiSeq 2500. TCR beta libraries were prepared by quantitative 5'-RACE with molecular barcodes. The original pipeline was this. Disease-linked TCR variants were identified with a new computational method built on a probabilistic model of VDJ rearrangement. The public reads were quality trimmed at Q25 with fastp and then assembled into clones with MiXCR by TCRdb, keeping productive beta chains. CDR3 protein sequences are deduplicated, and each keeps its most common genes and DNA. TCRdb's processing, not the authors', yielded these V and J calls. In this sample the table shows roughly 280,000 distinct CDR3 sequences, around 20% of which occur a single time. The top ten constitute 7.5% to 9.5% of the sample.

The chain is assembled from TRBV12-3 or TRBV12-4 and TRBJ2-1; TRBD1 lines up with 9 middle nucleotides. The source of this sequence is a male donor with ankylosing spondylitis or in good health (not recorded which). Source material: blood, either unsorted or a sorted T cell fraction (not recorded which). CDR3 reads: CASNGQGNEQFF. The nucleotide sequence reads TGTGCCAGCAACGGACAGGGGAATGAGCAGTTCTTC.